The source of this TCR beta chain is a study of cytomegalovirus exposure and HLA in healthy donors. About this clone itself: Its matching antigen is unknown.

General study points: The authors later found TCR association rates varying by HLA locus, with DRB1 most and HLA-C fewest. Further analysis was carried out later, and it showed several of the most significant clusters appearing linked to common viral pathogens. Relative to the approximately 700-donor mean, N-insertions were reportedly fewer in an Asian-associated ancestry cluster in a later analysis.

PCR primers comprised 60 Vbeta and 13 Jbeta primers. Sequencing used immunoSEQ multiplex PCR; TCRdb keeps in-frame clones, though not all of them. The data contain about 130,000 clones, about 85% of them seen just once; the ten biggest clones take up more than 3%. Germline V gene sequence: CDR1 SGHDT, CDR2 YYEEEE. V gave up 0 bases and J gave up 2 bases, with 15 bases separating them. CDR3 length equals 16 residues. This receptor was identified in a man younger than 30 in good health and CMV-seropositive. The chain is built from TRBV5-6 and TRBJ2-7; D may be TRBD2 (6 bases). Sequenced material: PBMCs. The CDR3 region has the DNA TGTGCCAGCAGCTTGGGGACACCTGCGGGGCCCTACGAGCAGTACTTC. The encoded protein is CASSLGTPAGPYEQYF.